Listed here are 24 T cell receptor beta chains from one sample, sequenced in a study of T cell responses to AZD1222 COVID-19 vaccine. Assay: immunoSEQ multiplex PCR; the TCRdb copy retains only in-frame clones and omits some. This sample has 50,000 or so clones; roughly 80% occur once, and the top ten carry approximately 5.2%. The sample was peripheral blood, taken 28 days after the second AZD1222 dose. Source of these receptors: an adult who received the AZD1222 COVID-19 vaccine.

The chain has TRBV28 and TRBJ1-5, with 7 bases lining up with TRBD1. With V trimmed by 3 bases and J by 5 bases, 13 bases remained unmatched. The germline CDR1 and CDR2 sequences are MDHEN and SYDVKM. The CDR3 consists of 17 residues. CDR3 sequence (DNA): TGTGCCAGCAGTTTGGGCGTGGGGACAGCAACTTATCAGCCCCAGCATTTT. It encodes CASSLGVGTATYQPQHF.

This chain joins TRBV15 and TRBJ2-5; D is unresolved. Germline V gives CDR1 LNHNV, CDR2 YYDKDF (reference sequence). This CDR3 has 13 residues. Trimming removed 0 bases from V and 4 bases from J, with 6 bases in between. The CDR3 region has the DNA TGTGCCACCAGCAGAGATCGCGGAGAGACCCAGTACTTC. This encodes CATSRDRGETQYF.

The chain couples TRBV6-5 to TRBJ1-3, with a possible D match to TRBD1 (6 bases). The CDR3 is made up of 15 amino acids. V was clipped by 6 bases and J by 0 bases, with 12 bases between them. CDR1 MNHEY and CDR2 SVGAGI come from the germline V gene. The CDR3 region is CASRGTGHSGNTIYF. The CDR3 DNA reads as TGTGCCAGCAGGGGTACGGGACACTCTGGAAACACCATATATTTT.

By share, this clone ranks as medium-sized. V usage is TRBV20-1 and J usage is TRBJ1-1, with 7 bases that match TRBD1. Germline values: CDR1 DFQATT, CDR2 SNEGSKA (reference sequence). Trimming removed 3 bases from V and 8 bases from J; junction bases left unmatched: 3. CDR3 length: 11 residues. The DNA of the CDR3 is TGCAGTGCTAGCCGGGGACAGGAAGCTTTCTTT. Its translation: CSASRGQEAFF.

This clone was picked up a small number of times. The chain joins TRBV3-1 (or the pseudogene TRBV3-2) to TRBJ1-1; D is perhaps TRBD1 (5 bases). The CDR3 is made up of 13 amino acids. The V end was cut by 4 bases, the J end by 1 base, with 7 bases between. Germline V gene lookup returns CDR1 LGHDT and CDR2 YNNKEL (reference sequence). The CDR3 coding sequence is TGTGCCAGCAGCCGGACACCGAACACTGAAGCTTTCTTT. Residues: CASSRTPNTEAFF.

The V gene is TRBV2, the J gene TRBJ1-5; 9 bases match TRBD1. Per the germline V gene, CDR1 is SNHLY and CDR2 is FYNNEI. J was trimmed by 0 bases and V by 6 bases; bases with no gene match: 6. The CDR3 runs to 16 residues. Here the CDR3 DNA reads TGTGCCAGCAGCCTAGGACAGGGGAATAGCAATCAGCCCCAGCATTTT. This sequence encodes CASSLGQGNSNQPQHF.

The chain is built from TRBV18 and TRBJ2-1; 7 bases match TRBD1. The V and J ends lost 6 bases and 2 bases, in that order; junction bases with no gene match: 10. The length of the CDR3 is 16 residues. Germline-derived CDR1 and CDR2 are KGHSH and LQKENI. The CDR3 region has the DNA TGTGCCAGCTCGCGGACCCCCGGGACAGCCTACAATGAGCAGTTCTTC. Translating gives CASSRTPGTAYNEQFF. The complete variable domain, with remaining parts taken from reference TRBV18 and TRBJ2-1, reads NAGVMQNPRHLVRRRGQEARLRCSPMKGHSHVYWYRQLPEEGLKFMVYLQKENIIDESGMPKERFSAEFPKEGPSILRIQQVVRGDSAAYFCASSRTPGTAYNEQFFGPGTRLTVL.

This clone was seen a handful of times. The junction does not match germline at one end; this may be a read error. This chain uses TRBV7-2 with TRBJ1-2; D perhaps matches TRBD1 (5 bases). The CDR3 has 12 residues. Germline assignment: CDR1 SGHTA and CDR2 FQGNSA. The CDR3 nucleotides read TGTGCCAGCAGCTTAGAATGGGACCCAGTCTCGTTC. This codes for CASSLEWDPVSF.

The V and J genes are TRBV30 and TRBJ2-2, with D possibly being TRBD2 (7 bases). V was pared by 5 bases and J by 1 base, with 11 bases between. CDR3 length: 14 residues. Germline V gene sequence: CDR1 GTSNPN, CDR2 SVGIG (reference sequence). In nucleotides, the CDR3 is TGTGCCTGGCGAGGGGGGGAGAACACCGGGGAGCTGTTTTTT. It yields the protein CAWRGGENTGELFF.

CDR3 in amino acids: CAIGHPGANVLTF. CDR3 nucleotide sequence: TGTGCCATCGGACACCCTGGGGCCAACGTCCTGACTTTC. V and J are TRBV24-1 and TRBJ2-6; D may be TRBD1 (5 bases). Germline V gene lookup returns CDR1 KGHDR and CDR2 SFDVKD. There are 13 residues in the CDR3. The ends were cut back, 11 bases at V and 2 bases at J, with 9 bases in the middle.

The genes are TRBV20-1 and TRBJ2-2, with D unclear. Trimming stripped 6 bases from V and 7 bases from J, with 9 bases between. This CDR3 has 11 residues. The germline CDR1 and CDR2 sequences are DFQATT and SNEGSKA (reference sequence). The CDR3, as DNA: TGCAGTGCAGAAGCCTTCGGGGAGCTGTTTTTT. It codes for CSAEAFGELFF.

This clone was detected only a few times. This chain joins TRBV28 and TRBJ1-1; D uncertain. The CDR3 extends over 14 amino acids. CDR1 MDHEN and CDR2 SYDVKM come from the germline V gene. The ends were cut back, 2 bases at V and 2 bases at J, with 9 bases in the middle. CDR3 DNA: TGTGCCAGCAGTTTAATACAGACCAACACTGAAGCTTTCTTT. Protein product: CASSLIQTNTEAFF.

The V gene is TRBV19, the J gene TRBJ1-5; the match to TRBD1 covers 11 bases. V was pared by 4 bases and J by 7 bases, with 9 bases of the junction left unmatched. The CDR3 is 16 amino acids. Germline V gene sequence: CDR1 LNHDA, CDR2 SQIVND (reference sequence). CDR3 nucleotides: TGTGCCAGTAGTAGATGGGACAGGGGGATAAAGCAGCCCCAGCATTTT. Translation gives CASSRWDRGIKQPQHF.

CDR3: CASSTGTGGGNSPLHF. The CDR3 nucleotides are TGTGCCAGCAGCACCGGGACAGGGGGGGGGAATTCACCCCTCCACTTT. The chain is built from TRBV3-1 (or the pseudogene TRBV3-2) and TRBJ1-6, with 11 bases identical to TRBD1. Losses at the gene ends were 5 bases for V and 7 bases for J; bases not matched to a gene: 7. CDR1 is LGHDT, CDR2 YNNKEL, per germline (reference sequence). The CDR3 is 16 amino acids.

The chain has TRBV5-1 and TRBJ1-5; unclear D gene. The germline V gene encodes CDR1 SGHRS and CDR2 YFSETQ. The CDR3 totals 15 residues. Trimming removed 0 bases from V and 2 bases from J, with 9 bases in between. Here the CDR3 reads CASSLGGSGNQPQHF. The CDR3 region has the DNA TGCGCCAGCAGCTTGGGAGGGTCAGGCAATCAGCCCCAGCATTTT.

The chain is built from TRBV28 and TRBJ1-1; D might be TRBD1 (5 bases). Germline loops: CDR1 MDHEN, CDR2 SYDVKM. Trimming stripped 8 bases from V and 1 base from J, with 14 bases between. This CDR3 spans 14 amino acids. This chain's CDR3 is CASARAQGNTEAFF. For the CDR3, the DNA is TGTGCCAGCGCCAGGGCGCAGGGGAACACTGAAGCTTTCTTT.

The chain employs TRBV6-1 and TRBJ2-1; D is unresolved. Trimming stripped 1 base from V and 3 bases from J, with 10 bases between. The germline CDR1 and CDR2 sequences are MNHNS and SASEGT. The length of the CDR3 is 15 residues. CDR3 coding DNA: TGTGCCAGCAGTGAAGACGTGGCCGGCTACAATGAGCAGTTCTTC. As protein: CASSEDVAGYNEQFF.

This chain uses TRBV5-1 with TRBJ1-2; TRBD1 aligns across 8 bases. CDR3 size: 15 residues. Germline V gene lookup returns CDR1 SGHRS and CDR2 YFSETQ. J was trimmed by 4 bases and V by 4 bases; bases with no gene match: 9. CDR3 sequence (DNA): TGCGCCAGCAGCCAAGCGACAGGGGCCCTCTATGGCTACACCTTC. It codes for CASSQATGALYGYTF.

V usage is TRBV6-5 and J usage is TRBJ1-1; D remains ambiguous. V was pared by 6 bases and J by 2 bases, with 10 bases between. Germline assignment: CDR1 MNHEY and CDR2 SVGAGI. The length of the CDR3 is 13 residues. CDR3 amino acids: CASRPGFNTEAFF. CDR3 DNA: TGTGCCAGCAGACCCGGATTTAACACTGAAGCTTTCTTT.

This rearrangement joins TRBV7-2 to TRBJ1-1; the D is unclear. The CDR3 is 14 amino acids. Looked up from germline, CDR1 is SGHTA and CDR2 is FQGNSA. Trimming took 2 bases from V and 2 from J, leaving 9 bases between them. The CDR3: CASSLLGSNTEAFF. In DNA, the CDR3 is TGTGCCAGCAGCTTATTGGGCAGCAACACTGAAGCTTTCTTT.

V usage is TRBV3-1 (or the pseudogene TRBV3-2) and J usage is TRBJ2-2; unclear D gene. Trimming stripped 4 bases from V and 6 bases from J, with 9 bases between. The germline CDR1 and CDR2 sequences are LGHDT and YNNKEL (reference sequence). CDR3 length: 13 amino acids. Written as DNA, the CDR3 is TGTGCCAGCAGCCTTAGTAGGTCCGGGGAGCTGTTTTTT. This codes for CASSLSRSGELFF.

This clone was recorded only once. The gene calls are TRBV7-9 and TRBJ1-5; no definite D call. The CDR3 spans 17 residues. Germline CDR1 SEHNR, CDR2 FQNEAQ (reference sequence). Trimming took off 4 bases at V and 3 bases at J, with 19 bases between the two ends. The CDR3, as DNA: TGTGCCAGCAGCTCTGACTTGACGGCCGCACACAATCAGCCCCAGCATTTT. Its translation: CASSSDLTAAHNQPQHF.

This clone is a singleton in its sample. CDR3 bases: TGTGCCAGCAGCCCCCGGGACTACTCCTACGAGCAGTACTTC. Translation gives CASSPRDYSYEQYF. The rearrangement links TRBV9 to TRBJ2-7; 7 nucleotides match TRBD2. The CDR3 consists of 14 residues. The V gene end was trimmed by 4 bases and the J gene end by 0 bases; junction bases not matched to a gene: 4. In germline, CDR1 is SGDLS, CDR2 YYNGEE.

This rearrangement joins TRBV28 to TRBJ2-1, with D unresolved. Germline V lookup: CDR1 MDHEN, CDR2 SYDVKM. CDR3 length: 13 residues. Deletions cut 7 bases from V and 9 bases from J, with 16 bases between. CDR3 DNA: TGTGCCAGCACAAAGGTGGGCTGGGGTGAGCAGTTCTTC. This sequence encodes CASTKVGWGEQFF. Drawing the rest from reference TRBV28 and TRBJ2-1, the complete variable domain is DVKVTQSSRYLVKRTGEKVFLECVQDMDHENMFWYRQDPGLGLRLIYFSYDVKMKEKGDIPEGYSVSREKKERFSLILESASTNQTSMYLCASTKVGWGEQFFGPGTRLTVL.